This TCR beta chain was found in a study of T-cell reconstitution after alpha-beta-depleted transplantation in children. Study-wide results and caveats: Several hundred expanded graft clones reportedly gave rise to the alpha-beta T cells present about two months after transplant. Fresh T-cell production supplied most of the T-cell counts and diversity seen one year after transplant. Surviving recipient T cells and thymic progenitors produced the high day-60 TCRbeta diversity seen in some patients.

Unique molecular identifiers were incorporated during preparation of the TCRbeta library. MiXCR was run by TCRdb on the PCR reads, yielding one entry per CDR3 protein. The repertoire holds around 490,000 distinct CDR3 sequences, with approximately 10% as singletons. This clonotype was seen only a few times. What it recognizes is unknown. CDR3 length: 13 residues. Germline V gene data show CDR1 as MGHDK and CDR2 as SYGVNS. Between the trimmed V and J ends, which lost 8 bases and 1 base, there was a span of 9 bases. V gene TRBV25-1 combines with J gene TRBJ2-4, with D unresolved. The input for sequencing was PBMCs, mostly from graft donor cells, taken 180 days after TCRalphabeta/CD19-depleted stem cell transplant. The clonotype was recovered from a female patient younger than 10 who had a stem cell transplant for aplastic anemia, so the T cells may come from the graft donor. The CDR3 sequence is CASEPAAKNIQYF. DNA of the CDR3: TGTGCCAGCGAGCCAGCCGCCAAAAACATTCAGTACTTC.